The 29 T cell receptor beta chains presented below share a single source sample, sequenced in a study of regulatory T cells in long-lasting Graves disease. The time point is: newly diagnosed GD, antithyroid drugs for less than 3 months. Making the TCR library involved RNA that had been extracted from PBMCs. According to the study, TCR beta libraries were built with iRepertoire HTBI primers and CDR3-region Arm-PCR. TCRdb itself ran the multiplex PCR reads through MiXCR, one entry per CDR3 protein. This sample carries 350,000 to 500,000 distinct CDR3 sequences, 14% of them seen once, and the ten largest clones take approximately 15%. This sample also belongs to another study, concerning T cells in Graves' hyperthyroidism and ophthalmopathy.

The sample here was peripheral blood mononuclear cells (PBMCs), taken at new diagnosis, from a patient treated with antithyroid drugs. These receptor sequences come from a woman aged 50 to 60 with Graves disease.

The chain carries TRBV19 and TRBJ2-7; D gene unclear. Deletions cut 6 bases from V and 0 bases from J, with 15 bases between. This CDR3 spans 15 amino acids. The germline V gene has CDR1 LNHDA and CDR2 SQIVND (reference sequence). This CDR3 reads CASSRAASSSYEQYF. The CDR3 region has the DNA TGTGCCAGTAGCCGCGCCGCATCGAGCTCCTACGAGCAGTACTTC.

This clonotype was detected only a few times. The chain is built from TRBV10-2 and TRBJ2-6; 10 bases fit TRBD1. The V and J ends lost 7 bases and 3 bases, in that order; junction bases with no gene match: 6. The germline gives CDR1 WSHSY, CDR2 SAAADI. The CDR3 length is 16 residues. Written as DNA, the CDR3 is TGCGCCAGCACCTACGACAGGGGGCTTGGGGCCAACGTCCTGACTTTC. It encodes CASTYDRGLGANVLTF.

Worth noting for this clonotype: With a much larger clone just one base away, this may be a read error. The rearrangement joins TRBV28 to TRBJ2-7, with TRBD1 matching over 9 bases. The germline gives CDR1 MDHEN, CDR2 SYDVKM. The CDR3 covers 14 residues. J lost 7 bases, V lost 4 bases, and 8 bases had no gene match. The CDR3 protein is CASSCPGQGREQYF. The CDR3 DNA sequence: TGTGCCAGCAGTTGCCCGGGACAGGGACGGGAGCAGTACTTC.

This clonotype was observed a few times. V and J are TRBV30 and TRBJ1-6; 8 bases fit TRBD1. The CDR3 is 12 amino acids. Per the germline V gene, CDR1 is GTSNPN and CDR2 is SVGIG (reference sequence). Germline trimming cut 2 bases from V and 14 bases from J; bases unmatched to any gene: 5. The chain's CDR3 is CAWSPGGWTLHF. The DNA for the CDR3 is TGTGCCTGGAGTCCAGGGGGCTGGACCCTCCACTTT.

This clonotype was found many times. The CDR3 protein is CASRLTGTGNTGELFF. The DNA of the CDR3 is TGTGCCAGCAGACTTACCGGGACGGGGAACACCGGGGAGCTGTTTTTT. The gene calls are TRBV28 and TRBJ2-2, with D perhaps being TRBD1 or TRBD2 (5 bases each). This CDR3 is 16 amino acids long. Germline V gene data show CDR1 as MDHEN and CDR2 as SYDVKM. The germline V and J ends were trimmed by 6 bases and 1 base, with 15 bases remaining between them.

This clonotype was observed at least ten times. The CDR3 loop reads CAWSVSGTGRYEQYF. CDR3 in DNA: TGTGCCTGGAGTGTATCCGGGACAGGTCGCTACGAGCAGTACTTC. The chain employs TRBV30 and TRBJ2-7, with 8 bases lining up with TRBD1. Unmatched junction bases numbered 7, after V lost 0 bases and J lost 3 bases. CDR3 length: 15 amino acids. The V gene's germline CDR1 is GTSNPN and CDR2 SVGIG (reference sequence).

J is TRBJ2-2 and V is TRBV9; the D gene is possibly TRBD2 (6 bases). Germline CDR1 reads SGDLS; CDR2 reads YYNGEE. This CDR3 has 15 amino acids. V was clipped by 4 bases and J by 3 bases, with 13 bases between them. DNA of the CDR3: TGTGCCAGCAGCTCCCGAGGAGGGGACACCGGGGAGCTGTTTTTT. Its protein is CASSSRGGDTGELFF.

This clonotype showed up just a few times. This rearrangement joins TRBV5-8 to TRBJ1-1; 8 bases align to TRBD1. Looked up from germline, CDR1 is SGHTS and CDR2 is YDEGEE. Trimming took 9 bases from V and 0 from J; bases not matched to a gene: 13. The CDR3 runs to 16 residues. The CDR3 protein is CATHPSDRGLNTEAFF. CDR3 bases: TGTGCCACGCACCCTTCCGACAGGGGCCTGAACACTGAAGCTTTCTTT.

This clonotype appeared many times. The chain employs TRBV9 and TRBJ1-6; the D is unclear. The CDR3 is 12 amino acids. In germline, CDR1 is SGDLS, CDR2 YYNGEE. The V and J ends lost 2 bases and 8 bases respectively, with 5 bases between them. This chain's CDR3 is CASSVGDSPLHF. CDR3 coding DNA: TGTGCCAGCAGCGTGGGCGATTCACCCCTCCACTTT. The whole variable domain, filled in from reference TRBV9 and TRBJ1-6, reads DSGVTQTPKHLITATGQRVTLRCSPRSGDLSVYWYQQSLDQGLQFLIQYYNGEERAKGNILERFSAQQFPDLHSELNLSSLELGDSALYFCASSVGDSPLHFGNGTRLTVT.

In its sample, this clonotype was seen many times. This chain uses TRBV18 with TRBJ1-5; D might be TRBD1 (5 bases). Trimming took off 2 bases at V and 2 bases at J, with 13 bases between the two ends. The CDR3 runs to 16 residues. Germline V gene lookup returns CDR1 KGHSH and CDR2 LQKENI. The DNA for the CDR3 is TGTGCCAGCTCACCAGGATGGGGGAATGGCAATCAGCCCCAGCATTTT. It codes for CASSPGWGNGNQPQHF. Full variable domain (outside the CDR3, taken from reference TRBV18 and TRBJ1-5): NAGVMQNPRHLVRRRGQEARLRCSPMKGHSHVYWYRQLPEEGLKFMVYLQKENIIDESGMPKERFSAEFPKEGPSILRIQQVVRGDSAAYFCASSPGWGNGNQPQHFGDGTRLSIL.

The chain couples TRBV29-1 to TRBJ1-2; D is unclear. V was clipped by 4 bases and J by 7 bases, with 10 bases between them. There are 11 residues in the CDR3. CDR1 and CDR2 from the germline V gene are SQVTM and ANQGSEA. The CDR3 nucleotides are TGCAGCGTTGCCATTTATAGTGGCTACACCTTC. It yields the protein CSVAIYSGYTF.

This clonotype was recorded many times. The chain joins TRBV19 to TRBJ2-1; D assignment may be TRBD1 or TRBD2 (6 bases each). V was clipped by 4 bases and J by 6 bases, with 13 bases between them. Germline-derived CDR1 and CDR2 are LNHDA and SQIVND (reference sequence). There are 14 residues in the CDR3. CDR3 residues: CASSRRDNPNEQFF. The CDR3 nucleotides are TGTGCCAGTAGTAGGCGGGACAACCCCAATGAGCAGTTCTTC.

This clonotype was detected a few times. The chain is built from TRBV18 and TRBJ2-7; TRBD1 matches 10 bases. The CDR3 totals 16 residues. From germline, CDR1 is KGHSH and CDR2 LQKENI. J was trimmed by 3 bases and V by 0 bases; bases with no gene match: 5. CDR3 residues: CASSPPETGGVYEQYF. The CDR3 DNA reads as TGTGCCAGCTCACCACCGGAGACAGGGGGCGTCTACGAGCAGTACTTC.

Ten or more counts support this clonotype. The V and J genes are TRBV28 and TRBJ1-2, with TRBD1 matching over 7 bases. J was trimmed by 3 bases and V by 6 bases; bases with no gene match: 13. Germline CDR1 is MDHEN and CDR2 is SYDVKM. This CDR3 spans 16 amino acids. CDR3 sequence reads: CASSPHQGETYYGYTF. The CDR3 coding sequence is TGTGCCAGCAGCCCTCACCAGGGGGAGACATACTATGGCTACACCTTC.

In this sample, this clonotype turned up a few times. The chain uses TRBV28 and TRBJ1-5; TRBD1 might be the D (6 bases). CDR3 length: 17 amino acids. The V gene's germline CDR1 is MDHEN and CDR2 SYDVKM. The germline V and J ends were trimmed by 3 bases and 0 bases, with 15 bases remaining between them. The DNA of the CDR3 is TGTGCCAGCAGTTTGCTCAGGGGAGTTAATAGCAATCAGCCCCAGCATTTT. This encodes CASSLLRGVNSNQPQHF.

This clonotype has ten or more counts. This chain uses TRBV6-1 with TRBJ2-7, with 9 positions matching TRBD1. The V gene's germline CDR1 is MNHNS and CDR2 SASEGT. The CDR3 spans 14 residues. J lost 2 bases, V lost 8 bases, and 7 bases had no gene match. For the CDR3, the DNA is TGTGCCAGCCCACCGGGACAGGGACCCTACGAGCAGTACTTC. The encoded protein is CASPPGQGPYEQYF.

In this sample, this clonotype turned up a few times. The chain uses TRBV18 and TRBJ1-5, with unresolved D. V was cut by 6 bases and J by 5 bases, with 11 bases left in between. Germline V gives CDR1 KGHSH, CDR2 LQKENI. The CDR3 runs to 13 residues. CDR3: CASSIKVDQPQHF. The CDR3 DNA is TGTGCCAGCTCCATAAAGGTAGATCAGCCCCAGCATTTT.

The chain employs TRBV7-2 and TRBJ1-5; D is undetermined. Germline loops: CDR1 SGHTA, CDR2 FQGNSA. Trimming shortened V by 1 base and J by 7 bases, and 5 bases separated the two germline ends. The CDR3 has 12 residues. CDR3 nucleotides: TGTGCCAGCAGCTTAGAGGCGCAGCCCCAGCATTTT. Translation gives CASSLEAQPQHF.

V is TRBV30 and J is TRBJ1-5, with 7 bases that match TRBD1. There are 16 residues in the CDR3. CDR1 GTSNPN and CDR2 SVGIG come from the germline V gene (reference sequence). Losses at the gene ends were 1 base for V and 0 bases for J; bases not matched to a gene: 6. CDR3 sequence: CAWSGGQVYSNQPQHF. CDR3 DNA sequence: TGTGCCTGGAGTGGTGGACAGGTTTATAGCAATCAGCCCCAGCATTTT.

This clonotype has just a few counts. J is TRBJ2-7 and V is TRBV9; 9 nucleotides agree with TRBD1. The CDR3 sequence is 17 residues long. The trim removed 0 bases at V and 0 bases at J, leaving 7 bases unmatched. Germline V gene data show CDR1 as SGDLS and CDR2 as YYNGEE. Here the CDR3 reads CASSVGVGTGISYEQYF. For the CDR3, the DNA is TGTGCCAGCAGCGTAGGTGTCGGGACAGGGATCTCCTACGAGCAGTACTTC. The whole variable domain, remainder taken from reference TRBV9 and TRBJ2-7, is DSGVTQTPKHLITATGQRVTLRCSPRSGDLSVYWYQQSLDQGLQFLIQYYNGEERAKGNILERFSAQQFPDLHSELNLSSLELGDSALYFCASSVGVGTGISYEQYFGPGTRLTVT.

The DNA of the CDR3 is TGTGCCAGCAGGGTTGCAGATACGCAGTATTTT. Translating gives CASRVADTQYF. The chain combines TRBV7-9 with TRBJ2-3, with unresolved D. The germline V and J ends were trimmed by 6 bases and 4 bases, with 5 bases remaining between them. CDR3 length: 11 residues. Germline V gene data show CDR1 as SEHNR and CDR2 as FQNEAQ (reference sequence).

Worth noting for this clonotype: A clone one base away is much larger, so this may be a read error. This chain links TRBV3-1 with TRBJ1-4, with 7 bases aligning to TRBD1. The ends lost 3 bases at V and 0 bases at J; junction bases unmatched: 7. Germline V gene lookup returns CDR1 LGHDT and CDR2 YNNKEL (reference sequence). The CDR3 consists of 17 residues. The CDR3 reads CASSQRTGHATNEKLFF. DNA of the CDR3: TGTGCCAGCAGCCAGCGGACAGGACATGCAACTAATGAAAAACTGTTTTTT.

In regard to this clonotype: Germline and junction disagree at one end, which may indicate a read error. This chain connects TRBV24-1 to TRBJ2-3; 9 bases agree with TRBD2. The CDR3 contains 17 residues. In germline, CDR1 is KGHDR, CDR2 SFDVKD. CDR3 coding DNA: TGTGCCGCCAGTGATTCGACTAGCGGAACAAGCACAGATACGCAGTATTTT. This codes for CAASDSTSGTSTDTQYF.

In this sample, this clonotype turned up many times. The genes are TRBV5-1 and TRBJ2-5, with D perhaps TRBD1 (6 bases). Germline lookup yields CDR1 SGHRS and CDR2 YFSETQ. Trimming took off 4 bases at V and 2 bases at J, with 21 bases between the two ends. The CDR3 has 17 residues. CDR3 sequence reads: CASSGLQGDGLQETQYF. The CDR3 coding sequence is TGCGCCAGCAGCGGATTACAGGGTGATGGCCTTCAAGAGACCCAGTACTTC.

V is TRBV7-8 and J is TRBJ2-2, with D perhaps TRBD1 (6 bases). Germline CDR1 reads SGHVS; CDR2 reads FQNEAQ. V lost 1 base to trimming and J lost 0 bases, with 12 bases between them. The CDR3 sequence is 17 residues long. The CDR3 DNA reads TGTGCCAGCAGCTTAGTTGGGACAACCGCGAACACCGGGGAGCTGTTTTTT. Translation gives CASSLVGTTANTGELFF.

In this sample, this clonotype turned up a few times. The V gene is TRBV7-9, the J gene TRBJ1-6; unclear D gene. Germline CDR1 is SEHNR and CDR2 is FQNEAQ (reference sequence). The V gene lost 4 bases and the J gene lost 7 bases, with 14 bases spanning the gap. The CDR3 totals 15 residues. The CDR3 bases are TGTGCCAGCAGCTCCGGCCCCCCACAGAATTCACCCCTCCACTTT. This encodes CASSSGPPQNSPLHF.

This clonotype turned up a few times. The CDR3 nucleotides are TGTGCCTGGGACTCCGGGACTAGCCGCTACAATGAGCAGTTCTTC. Translation gives CAWDSGTSRYNEQFF. The chain has TRBV30 and TRBJ2-1; 9 bases fit TRBD2. V shed 5 bases and J 3 bases; nucleotides not matched to a gene: 8. The CDR3 runs to 15 residues. The germline V gene encodes CDR1 GTSNPN and CDR2 SVGIG (reference sequence).

This sequence joins TRBV4-1 and TRBJ2-1; D unresolved. The V end lost 5 bases, the J end lost 7 bases, and 9 bases lay between the germline ends. CDR3 length equals 12 residues. Germline V lookup: CDR1 MGHRA, CDR2 YSYEKL. CDR3 nucleotides: TGCGCCAGCAGCTCCCTGGGTAATGAGCAGTTCTTC. It codes for CASSSLGNEQFF.

The rearrangement joins TRBV6-1 to TRBJ2-3; TRBD1 or TRBD2 may be the D gene (5 bases each). Trimming removed 8 bases from V and 8 bases from J, with 14 bases in between. The V gene's germline CDR1 is MNHNS and CDR2 SASEGT. There are 12 residues in the CDR3. CDR3 loop: CASSSGGGTQYF. The CDR3 DNA is TGTGCCAGCTCTTCCGGTGGGGGTACGCAGTATTTT.